Below are 20 T cell receptor beta chains sequenced from a single sample in a study of CD8+ T cells in alopecia areata (dated by TCRdb to 2016 to 2019). Taken with the paper, the label for treatment or condition translates to: oral pan-JAK inhibitor, 5-10 mg twice daily. The receptor library was made with the immunoSEQ multiplex PCR assay. To provide template for TCR sequencing, every sample had RNA extracted and reverse transcribed into cDNA. TCRdb took over this immuneACCESS table, retaining in-frame rearrangements with V and J assigned. Such tables are incomplete; in checked studies, under half of the missing clones stem from an unresolved V gene, and the remainder is unexplained. The sample data list over 60,000 clones, and roughly 46% of these were observed just once. Clones ranked in the top ten supply about a fifth of the sample. The starting material was CD8+ T cells sorted from blood, obtained around week 37, from a patient treated with tofacitinib. The receptors were gathered from a human donor with alopecia areata.

This rearrangement joins TRBV7-2 to TRBJ1-5; no definite D call. The CDR3 has 15 amino acids. From germline, CDR1 is SGHTA and CDR2 FQGNSA. Trimming pared 8 bases from V and 1 base from J, leaving 15 bases between. CDR3 protein: CASEEGSGSNQPQHF. CDR3 nucleotides: TGTGCCAGCGAAGAAGGGAGTGGAAGCAATCAGCCCCAGCATTTT.

The V call is TRBV28, the J call TRBJ1-5; D not certain. This CDR3 has 18 residues. Germline V gene lookup returns CDR1 MDHEN and CDR2 SYDVKM. Trimming shortened V by 3 bases and J by 0 bases, and 18 bases separated the two germline ends. The CDR3 here is CASSLEGIQPNSNQPQHF. The CDR3 nucleotides are TGTGCCAGCAGTTTGGAGGGAATTCAACCTAATAGCAATCAGCCCCAGCATTTT.

This clone was seen only a few times. The chain combines TRBV29-1 with TRBJ1-1; D not certain. V lost 7 bases and J 7 bases, leaving 13 bases between the germline ends. Germline V gene data show CDR1 as SQVTM and CDR2 as ANQGSEA. This CDR3 region has 11 residues. DNA of the CDR3: TGCAGCGGCCTTATCGGACTTGAAGCTTTCTTT. Its protein is CSGLIGLEAFF. Looking up the rest from reference TRBV29-1 and TRBJ1-1 gives the full variable domain: SAVISQKPSRDICQRGTSLTIQCQVDSQVTMMFWYRQQPGQSLTLIATANQGSEATYESGFVIDKFPISRPNLTFSTLTVSNMSPEDSSIYLCSGLIGLEAFFGQGTRLTVV.

This rearrangement joins TRBV25-1 to TRBJ2-5; maybe TRBD2 (5 bases). The CDR3 extends over 14 amino acids. The germline V and J ends were trimmed by 1 base and 1 base, with 7 bases remaining between them. The germline gives CDR1 MGHDK, CDR2 SYGVNS. The CDR3 nucleotides read TGTGCCAGCAGTGAATCTGGAGGCCAAGAGACCCAGTACTTC. This sequence encodes CASSESGGQETQYF.

This rearrangement joins TRBV6-5 to TRBJ1-2; the D is unclear. The V end was cut by 2 bases, the J end by 3 bases, with 10 bases between. The CDR3 is 14 residues long. The germline V gene encodes CDR1 MNHEY and CDR2 SVGAGI. Written as DNA, the CDR3 is TGTGCCAGCAGTTACCGGGGAATGGACTATGGCTACACCTTC. Residues: CASSYRGMDYGYTF.

This clone has ten or more counts. V is TRBV19 and J is TRBJ2-1; D is undetermined. V was cut by 3 bases and J by 5 bases, with 11 bases left in between. CDR1 is LNHDA and CDR2 is SQIVND in the germline V gene (reference sequence). The CDR3 covers 14 residues. The CDR3 loop is CASSMVGNHNEQFF. In DNA form, the CDR3 reads TGTGCCAGTAGTATGGTAGGGAACCACAATGAGCAGTTCTTC.

This clone was seen only a few times. This same CDR3 is encoded by further DNA sequences in the sample. The genes are TRBV6-1 and TRBJ2-7; D is undetermined. Trimming cost V 4 bases and J 3 bases, with 1 base left between them. Germline values: CDR1 MNHNS, CDR2 SASEGT. This CDR3 region has 10 residues. The CDR3 protein is CASSGYEQYF. Here the CDR3 DNA reads TGTGCCAGCAGTGGCTACGAGCAGTACTTC.

There are a few counts of this clone. The chain recombines TRBV7-9 with TRBJ2-1; D is perhaps TRBD1 or TRBD2 (5 bases each). The CDR3 is 15 residues long. With 5 bases removed from V and 14 bases from J, the gap between germline ends came to 25 bases. CDR1 SEHNR and CDR2 FQNEAQ come from the germline V gene (reference sequence). The CDR3 sequence is CASSPSQGPLGREFF. The CDR3 DNA is TGTGCCAGCAGCCCCTCCCAGGGACCCCTTGGGCGGGAGTTCTTC.

The chain combines TRBV9 with TRBJ2-3; D call uncertain. The CDR3 runs to 14 residues. CDR1 and CDR2 (germline): SGDLS, YYNGEE. V was shortened by 3 bases and J by 3 bases, with 11 bases between the two germline ends. DNA for the CDR3: TGTGCCAGCAGCGAAAATGGGCGGACAGATACGCAGTATTTT. It codes for CASSENGRTDTQYF.

This clone was recorded a few times. This chain connects TRBV30 to TRBJ2-2, with D uncertain. There are 12 residues in the CDR3. The V and J ends lost 2 bases and 6 bases respectively, with 7 bases between them. Germline V gene lookup returns CDR1 GTSNPN and CDR2 SVGIG (reference sequence). CDR3 nucleotide sequence: TGTGCCTGGAGTCCCCCTTCCGGGGAGCTGTTTTTT. Translation: CAWSPPSGELFF.

V is TRBV29-1 and J is TRBJ2-1, with 12 bases that match TRBD2. The V gene's germline CDR1 is SQVTM and CDR2 ANQGSEA. The CDR3 runs 21 residues. V gave up 0 bases and J gave up 8 bases; unmatched junction bases: 23. The CDR3 is CSVEDGWEQGGLAGYGDEQFF. Written as DNA, the CDR3 is TGCAGCGTTGAAGATGGTTGGGAACAGGGTGGACTAGCGGGATATGGCGATGAGCAGTTCTTC.

J is TRBJ2-7 and V is TRBV5-4, with 8 bases that match TRBD1. Germline V gene sequence: CDR1 SGHNT, CDR2 YYREEE (reference sequence). V shed 6 bases, J shed 3 bases, and the junction held 8 bases outside the gene matches. This CDR3 has 14 amino acids. CDR3 sequence reads: CASNERTGLYEQYF. CDR3 DNA sequence: TGTGCCAGCAATGAACGGACAGGGCTCTACGAGCAGTACTTC.

This clone was recorded a few times. V and J are TRBV15 and TRBJ2-1; D is perhaps TRBD1 (6 bases). This CDR3 spans 15 amino acids. The germline CDR1 and CDR2 sequences are LNHNV and YYDKDF (reference sequence). V lost 1 base to trimming and J lost 2 bases, with 9 bases between them. The DNA for the CDR3 is TGTGCCACCAGCAGAGGGACAGATGCCTACAATGAGCAGTTCTTC. Its protein product is CATSRGTDAYNEQFF.

J is TRBJ2-2 and V is TRBV4-1; D possibly corresponds to TRBD2 (5 bases). Trimming took 2 bases from V and 4 from J, leaving 17 bases between them. The length of the CDR3 is 17 residues. Germline V CDR1 and CDR2: MGHRA, YSYEKL. CDR3 sequence reads: CASSQILRDSATGELFF. The CDR3 DNA is TGCGCCAGCAGCCAAATACTCCGGGATTCGGCCACCGGGGAGCTGTTTTTT.

This sequence joins TRBV6-5 and TRBJ2-5; 9 positions agree with TRBD1. Germline V gene sequence: CDR1 MNHEY, CDR2 SVGAGI. The V segment lost 6 bases and the J segment 5 bases; nucleotides outside the gene matches: 10. The CDR3 consists of 15 residues. The CDR3 region is CASSQRDRVGETQYF. CDR3 DNA sequence: TGTGCCAGCAGCCAACGGGACAGGGTAGGGGAGACCCAGTACTTC.

This clone has only a few counts. The V and J genes are TRBV13 and TRBJ1-4; D is ambiguous. This CDR3 spans 16 amino acids. Trimming left V 5 bases short and J 0 bases short, with 13 bases between. Germline loops: CDR1 PRHDT, CDR2 FYEKMQ (reference sequence). The CDR3 region has the DNA TGTGCCAGCAGCCTCCGGACGGATGCAACTAATGAAAAACTGTTTTTT. Translated, it gives CASSLRTDATNEKLFF.

This rearrangement joins TRBV29-1 to TRBJ2-2; 8 bases are a match to TRBD1. The junction had 8 bases not matched to a gene; V was cut back by 4 bases and J by 4 bases. The CDR3 totals 15 residues. Germline assignment: CDR1 SQVTM and CDR2 ANQGSEA. The CDR3 sequence: CSVGGQGGITGELFF. CDR3 in DNA: TGCAGCGTTGGCGGACAGGGTGGGATCACCGGGGAGCTGTTTTTT.

In its sample, this clone was seen a few times. This rearrangement joins TRBV9 to TRBJ1-1; 7 nucleotides align to TRBD1. CDR3 size: 13 residues. V lost 0 bases to trimming and J lost 7 bases; unmatched junction nucleotides: 3. CDR1 and CDR2 from the germline V gene are SGDLS and YYNGEE. CDR3 region: CASSVGTGFEAFF. As DNA, the CDR3 is TGTGCCAGCAGCGTAGGGACAGGTTTTGAAGCTTTCTTT.

V and J are TRBV28 and TRBJ2-3; D is possibly TRBD2 (5 bases). Trimming removed 2 bases from V and 10 bases from J, with 16 bases in between. The CDR3 length is 14 residues. Germline V gene data show CDR1 as MDHEN and CDR2 as SYDVKM. Written as DNA, the CDR3 is TGTGCCAGCAGTTTACCCCTGGCCGCGGGCGCGCAGTATTTT. It is translated as CASSLPLAAGAQYF.

This clone was observed once. V gene TRBV9 combines with J gene TRBJ2-7; D is perhaps TRBD1 or TRBD2 (5 bases each). Per germline, CDR1 SGDLS and CDR2 YYNGEE. This CDR3 has 15 residues. The germline V and J ends were trimmed by 4 bases and 5 bases, with 19 bases remaining between them. DNA of the CDR3: TGTGCCAGCAGCCCCCTGAGCGGACAAATCCACGAGCAGTACTTC. This gives the protein CASSPLSGQIHEQYF.